This T cell receptor beta chain is from a study of T cells in Graves' hyperthyroidism and ophthalmopathy. This clonotype was seen many times. Germline CDR1 reads SNHLY; CDR2 reads FYNNEI. The CDR3 loop spans 15 amino acids. J lost 4 bases, V lost 3 bases, and 5 bases had no gene match. Diagnoses used clinical symptoms, serum thyroxine and TRAb, thyroid ultrasound and orbital computed tomography. RNA transcripts served as the template for amplifying TCR beta CDR3 regions. A first-round RT-PCR of the TCR CDR3 used the HTBI primer set. TCRdb analysed the multiplex PCR reads with MiXCR anew, one entry per CDR3 protein. Of approximately 590,000 distinct CDR3 sequences listed, 15% to 19% are singletons.

This chain connects TRBV2 to TRBJ1-5, with 8 bases identical to TRBD1. Sequenced material: blood. This sequence was found in a woman in her twenties or thirties with Graves' hyperthyroidism. In DNA, the CDR3 is TGTGCCAGCAGTGAGGGCAGGGGGCCGAATCAGCCCCAGCATTTT. Amino acids: CASSEGRGPNQPQHF.